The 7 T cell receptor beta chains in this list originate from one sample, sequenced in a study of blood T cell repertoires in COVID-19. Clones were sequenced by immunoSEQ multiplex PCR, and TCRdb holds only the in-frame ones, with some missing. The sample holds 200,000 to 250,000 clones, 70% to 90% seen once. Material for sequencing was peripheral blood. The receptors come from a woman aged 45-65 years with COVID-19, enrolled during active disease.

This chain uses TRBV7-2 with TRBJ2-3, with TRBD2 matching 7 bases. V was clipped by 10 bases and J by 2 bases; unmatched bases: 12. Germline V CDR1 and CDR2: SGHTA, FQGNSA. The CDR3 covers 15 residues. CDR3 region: CAIGGRRGITDTQYF. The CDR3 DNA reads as TGTGCCATCGGCGGCAGGCGGGGGATCACAGATACGCAGTATTTT. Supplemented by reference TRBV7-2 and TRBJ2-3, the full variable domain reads GAGVSQSPSNKVTEKGKDVELRCDPISGHTALYWYRQSLGQGLEFLIYFQGNSAPDKSGLPSDRFSAERTGGSVSTLTIQRTQQEDSAVYLCAIGGRRGITDTQYFGPGTRLTVL.

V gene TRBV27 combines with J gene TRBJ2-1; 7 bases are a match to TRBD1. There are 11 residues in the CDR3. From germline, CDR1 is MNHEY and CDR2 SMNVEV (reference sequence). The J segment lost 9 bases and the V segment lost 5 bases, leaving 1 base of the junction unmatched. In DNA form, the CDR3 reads TGTGCCAGCAGTAGGGGGCTTGAGCAGTTCTTC. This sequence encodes CASSRGLEQFF.

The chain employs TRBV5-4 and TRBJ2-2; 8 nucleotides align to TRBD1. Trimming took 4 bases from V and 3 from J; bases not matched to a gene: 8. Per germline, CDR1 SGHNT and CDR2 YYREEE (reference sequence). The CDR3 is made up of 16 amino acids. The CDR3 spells CASSPIDRGDTGELFF. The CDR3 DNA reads TGTGCCAGCAGCCCTATCGACAGGGGTGACACCGGGGAGCTGTTTTTT.

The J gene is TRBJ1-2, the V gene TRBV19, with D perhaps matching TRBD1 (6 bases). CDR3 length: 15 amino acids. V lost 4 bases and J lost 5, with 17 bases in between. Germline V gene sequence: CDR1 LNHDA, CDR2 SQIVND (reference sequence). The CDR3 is CASSKDRSFTYGYTF. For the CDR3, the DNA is TGTGCCAGTAGTAAAGACAGGTCCTTCACTTATGGCTACACCTTC. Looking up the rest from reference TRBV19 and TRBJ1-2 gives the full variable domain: DGGITQSPKYLFRKEGQNVTLSCEQNLNHDAMYWYRQDPGQGLRLIYYSQIVNDFQKGDIAEGYSVSREKKESFPLTVTSAQKNPTAFYLCASSKDRSFTYGYTFGSGTRLTVV.

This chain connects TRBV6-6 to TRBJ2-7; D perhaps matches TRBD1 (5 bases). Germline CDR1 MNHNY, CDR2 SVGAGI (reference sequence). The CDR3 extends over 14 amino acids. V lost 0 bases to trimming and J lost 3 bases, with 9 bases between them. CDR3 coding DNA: TGTGCCAGCAGTTACTCCGGCAGGGTCTACGAGCAGTACTTC. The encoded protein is CASSYSGRVYEQYF.

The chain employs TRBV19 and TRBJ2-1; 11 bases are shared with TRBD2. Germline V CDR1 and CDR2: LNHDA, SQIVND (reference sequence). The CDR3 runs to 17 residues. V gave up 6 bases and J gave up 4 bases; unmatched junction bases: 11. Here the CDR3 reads CASSYTSGGLPYNEQFF. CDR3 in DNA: TGTGCCAGTAGCTACACTAGCGGGGGCCTTCCTTACAATGAGCAGTTCTTC.

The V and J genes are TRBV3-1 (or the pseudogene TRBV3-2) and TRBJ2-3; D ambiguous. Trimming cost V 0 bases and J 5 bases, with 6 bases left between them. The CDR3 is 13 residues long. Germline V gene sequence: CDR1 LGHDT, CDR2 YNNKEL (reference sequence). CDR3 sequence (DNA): TGTGCCAGCAGCCAAGATCTAAAAGATACGCAGTATTTT. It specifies CASSQDLKDTQYF.